A single sample is the source of the 3 T cell receptor beta chains below, sequenced in a study of blood T cell repertoires in COVID-19. Generated by immunoSEQ multiplex PCR, the TCRdb table keeps only in-frame clones and is missing some. The sample has 250,000 to 350,000 clones, roughly 90% seen once. The sequencing sample was made of peripheral blood. These receptors originate from a woman between 45 and 60 years old with active or convalescent COVID-19.

The chain links TRBV19 to TRBJ2-5; 7 nucleotides line up with TRBD2. Per germline, CDR1 LNHDA and CDR2 SQIVND (reference sequence). There are 12 residues in the CDR3. V lost 8 bases to trimming and J lost 5 bases; unmatched junction nucleotides: 5. The CDR3 loop is CASGRVGETQYF. In nucleotides, the CDR3 is TGTGCCAGTGGGAGGGTGGGCGAGACCCAGTACTTC.

This clone turned up a few times. The J gene is TRBJ1-1, the V gene TRBV1. TRBV1 is described as a pseudogene. The CDR3 loop spans 15 amino acids. The CDR3: CTSSQVWPGDTEAFF. DNA of the CDR3: TGCACCAGCAGCCAAGTATGGCCGGGGGACACTGAAGCTTTCTTT.

CDR3 in DNA: TGTGCCTGGACTGACCTGCGGGTGCGGACTGAAGCTTTCTTT. Amino acids: CAWTDLRVRTEAFF. This chain connects TRBV30 to TRBJ1-1; D ambiguous. With 4 bases removed from V and 5 bases from J, the gap between germline ends came to 17 bases. The CDR3 runs 14 residues. Germline-derived CDR1 and CDR2 are GTSNPN and SVGIG (reference sequence).